Presented here are 20 T cell receptor beta chains from one specimen sequenced in a study of blood T cell repertoires in COVID-19. TCRdb's table, derived via immunoSEQ multiplex PCR, lists solely in-frame clones and lacks some. The sample consists of hundreds of thousands of clones, approximately 85% of them appearing once. What was sequenced was PBMCs or T cells enriched from blood (not recorded which). The source of these receptors is a man younger than 45 who had recovered from COVID-19.

The rearrangement joins TRBV7-2 to TRBJ2-3; no reliable D call. The CDR3 is 13 amino acids. Between the trimmed V and J ends, which lost 5 bases and 6 bases, there was a span of 12 bases. Germline CDR1 is SGHTA and CDR2 is FQGNSA. The CDR3 region has the DNA TGTGCCAGCAGCACCAATGACGGGGATACGCAGTATTTT. This sequence encodes CASSTNDGDTQYF.

The V call is TRBV28, the J call TRBJ1-4, with a weak D call TRBD1 (6 bases). This CDR3 region has 14 residues. Germline loops: CDR1 MDHEN, CDR2 SYDVKM. The V end lost 6 bases, the J end lost 8 bases, and 16 bases lay between the germline ends. CDR3 sequence (DNA): TGTGCCAGCAGCAACACAGGGATCGGAGAAAAACTGTTTTTT. This sequence encodes CASSNTGIGEKLFF.

The V gene is TRBV27, the J gene TRBJ1-6, with D possibly TRBD1 on 6 matching bases. V lost 7 bases to trimming and J lost 9 bases, with 25 bases between them. Germline CDR1 MNHEY, CDR2 SMNVEV (reference sequence). This CDR3 spans 17 amino acids. DNA of the CDR3: TGTGCCAGCACTCCCCTCCAGGGGAGCGCCATTCGTTCACCCCTCCACTTT. Encoded protein: CASTPLQGSAIRSPLHF.

This clone was observed a handful of times. The V and J genes are TRBV29-1 and TRBJ1-2, with 7 positions matching TRBD1. V shed 6 bases and J 6 bases; nucleotides not matched to a gene: 16. CDR1 is SQVTM and CDR2 is ANQGSEA in the germline V gene. This CDR3 contains 15 residues. The CDR3 DNA reads as TGCAGCGTAAAAACCCACCAAAGACAGGGAGATGGCTACACCTTC. The encoded protein is CSVKTHQRQGDGYTF. Together with reference TRBV29-1 and TRBJ1-2, the CDR3 gives the full variable domain: SAVISQKPSRDICQRGTSLTIQCQVDSQVTMMFWYRQQPGQSLTLIATANQGSEATYESGFVIDKFPISRPNLTFSTLTVSNMSPEDSSIYLCSVKTHQRQGDGYTFGSGTRLTVV.

This clone occurred once. The chain has TRBV5-6 and TRBJ2-5; D is perhaps TRBD2 (6 bases). The V gene's germline CDR1 is SGHDT and CDR2 YYEEEE. The CDR3 loop spans 15 amino acids. Trimming took off 2 bases at V and 2 bases at J, with 13 bases between the two ends. CDR3 nucleotide sequence: TGTGCCAGCAGCTTTCGACTAGAGTGGCAAGAGACCCAGTACTTC. Protein sequence: CASSFRLEWQETQYF. Combining the CDR3 with reference TRBV5-6 and TRBJ2-5 gives the whole variable domain DAGVTQSPTHLIKTRGQQVTLRCSPKSGHDTVSWYQQALGQGPQFIFQYYEEEERQRGNFPDRFSGHQFPNYSSELNVNALLLGDSALYLCASSFRLEWQETQYFGPGTRLLVL.

This clone was detected only once. The rearrangement uses TRBV29-1 and TRBJ2-3, with TRBD2 matching 11 bases. Looked up from germline, CDR1 is SQVTM and CDR2 is ANQGSEA. J was trimmed by 2 bases and V by 4 bases; bases with no gene match: 11. This CDR3 region has 17 residues. The CDR3 loop reads CSVGASGGTRNTDTQYF. The CDR3 DNA reads TGCAGCGTTGGGGCTAGCGGGGGGACGAGGAACACAGATACGCAGTATTTT.

This sequence joins TRBV6-5 and TRBJ1-1, with 9 positions matching TRBD1. This CDR3 contains 13 residues. Per germline, CDR1 MNHEY and CDR2 SVGAGI. V dropped 8 bases and J dropped 4; count of bases not matched to a gene: 5. CDR3 bases: TGTGCCAGCCTTTCGGGACAGGGCACTGAAGCTTTCTTT. Its protein product is CASLSGQGTEAFF.

The J gene is TRBJ2-7, the V gene TRBV6-6; unclear D gene. Germline assignment: CDR1 MNHNY and CDR2 SVGAGI (reference sequence). The CDR3 has 13 amino acids. V lost 2 bases to trimming and J lost 3 bases, with 8 bases between them. This CDR3 is CASSYAVIYEQYF. The CDR3 nucleotides are TGTGCCAGCAGTTACGCAGTTATCTACGAGCAGTACTTC.

The CDR3: CASSTQTGTSGNTIYF. The CDR3 nucleotides read TGTGCCAGCAGCACCCAGACAGGGACCTCTGGAAACACCATATATTTT. The gene calls are TRBV4-2 and TRBJ1-3, with 7 bases lining up with TRBD1. CDR3 length: 16 amino acids. V was clipped by 5 bases and J by 0 bases; unmatched bases: 7. The germline gives CDR1 LGHNA, CDR2 YNFKEQ.

This clone was seen only once. This rearrangement joins TRBV10-3 to TRBJ1-2; TRBD1 aligns across 10 bases. V shed 3 bases and J 3 bases; nucleotides not matched to a gene: 13. This CDR3 comprises 18 residues. The V gene's germline CDR1 is ENHRY and CDR2 SYGVKD. The CDR3 protein is CAISDPGQGGRLDYGYTF. In DNA form, the CDR3 reads TGTGCCATCAGTGACCCCGGACAGGGGGGCCGACTAGACTATGGCTACACCTTC.

The gene calls are TRBV2 and TRBJ1-4; 7 nucleotides match TRBD1. CDR1 and CDR2 from the germline V gene are SNHLY and FYNNEI. The length of the CDR3 is 11 residues. J was trimmed by 8 bases and V by 8 bases; bases with no gene match: 2. The CDR3 nucleotides read TGTGCCAGCCAGGGGGAAGAAAAACTGTTTTTT. This translates into CASQGEEKLFF.

V is TRBV7-2 and J is TRBJ1-3; 11 positions agree with TRBD1. The CDR3 has 16 amino acids. J lost 2 bases, V lost 2 bases, and 2 bases had no gene match. Germline loops: CDR1 SGHTA, CDR2 FQGNSA. The CDR3 bases are TGTGCCAGCAGCTTAAGGGACAGGGGGACTGGAAACACCATATATTTT. Its protein product is CASSLRDRGTGNTIYF. The full variable domain, rest sourced from reference TRBV7-2 and TRBJ1-3, is GAGVSQSPSNKVTEKGKDVELRCDPISGHTALYWYRQSLGQGLEFLIYFQGNSAPDKSGLPSDRFSAERTGGSVSTLTIQRTQQEDSAVYLCASSLRDRGTGNTIYFGEGSWLTVV.

This clone was counted a single time. This sequence joins TRBV25-1 and TRBJ1-6; D not certain. CDR1 and CDR2 (germline): MGHDK, SYGVNS. The length of the CDR3 is 13 residues. The V end was cut by 10 bases, the J end by 6 bases, with 13 bases between. For the CDR3, the DNA is TGTGCCACCAAAGACACGATTAATTCACCCCTCCACTTT. Translated: CATKDTINSPLHF.

This chain connects TRBV19 to TRBJ2-5; D may be TRBD2 (5 bases). Per the germline V gene, CDR1 is LNHDA and CDR2 is SQIVND (reference sequence). The CDR3 extends over 13 amino acids. Trimming removed 3 bases from V and 8 bases from J, with 13 bases in between. This CDR3 reads CASSIEASGTQYF. The CDR3 nucleotides read TGTGCCAGTAGTATCGAGGCGAGCGGTACCCAGTACTTC.

The V and J genes are TRBV19 and TRBJ1-2; TRBD1 agrees at 7 bases. The CDR3 consists of 13 residues. J gave up 7 bases and V 5 bases, and 7 bases lay outside the gene matches. CDR1 is LNHDA, CDR2 SQIVND, per germline (reference sequence). The CDR3 reads CASSSDRVGGYTF. The CDR3 DNA reads TGTGCCAGTAGTTCCGACAGGGTCGGTGGCTACACCTTC.

V usage is TRBV9 and J usage is TRBJ2-1; 7 positions match TRBD1. The length of the CDR3 is 14 residues. Germline CDR1 and CDR2: SGDLS and YYNGEE. Losses at the gene ends were 3 bases for V and 8 bases for J; bases not matched to a gene: 8. Here the CDR3 reads CASSAFDRVHEQFF. DNA for the CDR3: TGTGCCAGCAGCGCATTCGACAGGGTACATGAGCAGTTCTTC.

This clone occurred once. This chain joins TRBV5-4 and TRBJ1-3, with TRBD1 identical over 7 bases. Trimming cost V 3 bases and J 0 bases; bases outside gene matches: 12. Germline CDR1 SGHNT, CDR2 YYREEE (reference sequence). CDR3 length: 18 residues. CDR3 in amino acids: CASSSGTDLPYSGNTIYF. In nucleotides, the CDR3 is TGTGCCAGCAGCTCAGGGACAGACCTTCCATACTCTGGAAACACCATATATTTT.

The chain is built from TRBV7-8 and TRBJ2-7; D is perhaps TRBD1 (6 bases). The CDR3 runs 15 residues. CDR1 and CDR2 (germline): SGHVS, FQNEAQ. V lost 4 bases, J lost 7 bases, and 20 bases lay in between. CDR3 DNA sequence: TGTGCCAGCAGCTACCGGTCCCAGGGGCTCGCGGAGCAGTACTTC. This codes for CASSYRSQGLAEQYF. The full variable domain, rest sourced from reference TRBV7-8 and TRBJ2-7, is GAGVSQSPRYKVAKRGQDVALRCDPISGHVSLFWYQQALGQGPEFLTYFQNEAQLDKSGLPSDRFFAERPEGSVSTLKIQRTQQEDSAVYLCASSYRSQGLAEQYFGPGTRLTVT.

The chain couples TRBV1 to TRBJ1-5; the DNA was not used to check the table's D call, TRBD1. TRBV1 is marked as a pseudogene. The CDR3 is 15 residues long. The CDR3 here is CTSSNHRVLGQPQHF. The CDR3 bases are TGCACCAGCAGCAATCACAGGGTTTTGGGTCAGCCCCAGCATTTT.

The rearrangement uses TRBV5-4 and TRBJ1-6; TRBD1 matches 7 bases. This CDR3 has 14 amino acids. Germline CDR1 reads SGHNT; CDR2 reads YYREEE (reference sequence). V lost 6 bases and J lost 7; bases outside the gene matches: 7. CDR3 coding DNA: TGTGCCAGCACCGAGGGACAGACAAATTCACCCCTCCACTTT. Protein: CASTEGQTNSPLHF.